This paragraph reports one TCR beta chain. Its antigen is not known. These data come from a study of cytomegalovirus exposure and HLA in healthy donors. The CDR3 loop spans 14 amino acids. Germline V gene sequence: CDR1 SGHRS, CDR2 YFSETQ. With 0 bases removed from V and 0 bases from J, the gap between germline ends came to 7 bases. Study results and caveats: HLA allele associations emerged for about 18,000 TCR beta sequences in a later analysis, at 0.05 false discovery rate.

Primers for the PCR totalled 60 Vbeta and 13 Jbeta. Generated by immunoSEQ multiplex PCR, the TCRdb table keeps only in-frame clones and is missing some. The profile shows over 100,000 clones, around 75% of them singletons. Sequences were obtained from PBMCs. V gene TRBV5-1 combines with J gene TRBJ2-7; D not resolved. The origin of this receptor is a man between 25 and 39 years old in good health and CMV-seronegative. CDR3 DNA: TGCGCCAGCAGCTTGGCACAGACCTCCTACGAGCAGTACTTC. Translated: CASSLAQTSYEQYF.